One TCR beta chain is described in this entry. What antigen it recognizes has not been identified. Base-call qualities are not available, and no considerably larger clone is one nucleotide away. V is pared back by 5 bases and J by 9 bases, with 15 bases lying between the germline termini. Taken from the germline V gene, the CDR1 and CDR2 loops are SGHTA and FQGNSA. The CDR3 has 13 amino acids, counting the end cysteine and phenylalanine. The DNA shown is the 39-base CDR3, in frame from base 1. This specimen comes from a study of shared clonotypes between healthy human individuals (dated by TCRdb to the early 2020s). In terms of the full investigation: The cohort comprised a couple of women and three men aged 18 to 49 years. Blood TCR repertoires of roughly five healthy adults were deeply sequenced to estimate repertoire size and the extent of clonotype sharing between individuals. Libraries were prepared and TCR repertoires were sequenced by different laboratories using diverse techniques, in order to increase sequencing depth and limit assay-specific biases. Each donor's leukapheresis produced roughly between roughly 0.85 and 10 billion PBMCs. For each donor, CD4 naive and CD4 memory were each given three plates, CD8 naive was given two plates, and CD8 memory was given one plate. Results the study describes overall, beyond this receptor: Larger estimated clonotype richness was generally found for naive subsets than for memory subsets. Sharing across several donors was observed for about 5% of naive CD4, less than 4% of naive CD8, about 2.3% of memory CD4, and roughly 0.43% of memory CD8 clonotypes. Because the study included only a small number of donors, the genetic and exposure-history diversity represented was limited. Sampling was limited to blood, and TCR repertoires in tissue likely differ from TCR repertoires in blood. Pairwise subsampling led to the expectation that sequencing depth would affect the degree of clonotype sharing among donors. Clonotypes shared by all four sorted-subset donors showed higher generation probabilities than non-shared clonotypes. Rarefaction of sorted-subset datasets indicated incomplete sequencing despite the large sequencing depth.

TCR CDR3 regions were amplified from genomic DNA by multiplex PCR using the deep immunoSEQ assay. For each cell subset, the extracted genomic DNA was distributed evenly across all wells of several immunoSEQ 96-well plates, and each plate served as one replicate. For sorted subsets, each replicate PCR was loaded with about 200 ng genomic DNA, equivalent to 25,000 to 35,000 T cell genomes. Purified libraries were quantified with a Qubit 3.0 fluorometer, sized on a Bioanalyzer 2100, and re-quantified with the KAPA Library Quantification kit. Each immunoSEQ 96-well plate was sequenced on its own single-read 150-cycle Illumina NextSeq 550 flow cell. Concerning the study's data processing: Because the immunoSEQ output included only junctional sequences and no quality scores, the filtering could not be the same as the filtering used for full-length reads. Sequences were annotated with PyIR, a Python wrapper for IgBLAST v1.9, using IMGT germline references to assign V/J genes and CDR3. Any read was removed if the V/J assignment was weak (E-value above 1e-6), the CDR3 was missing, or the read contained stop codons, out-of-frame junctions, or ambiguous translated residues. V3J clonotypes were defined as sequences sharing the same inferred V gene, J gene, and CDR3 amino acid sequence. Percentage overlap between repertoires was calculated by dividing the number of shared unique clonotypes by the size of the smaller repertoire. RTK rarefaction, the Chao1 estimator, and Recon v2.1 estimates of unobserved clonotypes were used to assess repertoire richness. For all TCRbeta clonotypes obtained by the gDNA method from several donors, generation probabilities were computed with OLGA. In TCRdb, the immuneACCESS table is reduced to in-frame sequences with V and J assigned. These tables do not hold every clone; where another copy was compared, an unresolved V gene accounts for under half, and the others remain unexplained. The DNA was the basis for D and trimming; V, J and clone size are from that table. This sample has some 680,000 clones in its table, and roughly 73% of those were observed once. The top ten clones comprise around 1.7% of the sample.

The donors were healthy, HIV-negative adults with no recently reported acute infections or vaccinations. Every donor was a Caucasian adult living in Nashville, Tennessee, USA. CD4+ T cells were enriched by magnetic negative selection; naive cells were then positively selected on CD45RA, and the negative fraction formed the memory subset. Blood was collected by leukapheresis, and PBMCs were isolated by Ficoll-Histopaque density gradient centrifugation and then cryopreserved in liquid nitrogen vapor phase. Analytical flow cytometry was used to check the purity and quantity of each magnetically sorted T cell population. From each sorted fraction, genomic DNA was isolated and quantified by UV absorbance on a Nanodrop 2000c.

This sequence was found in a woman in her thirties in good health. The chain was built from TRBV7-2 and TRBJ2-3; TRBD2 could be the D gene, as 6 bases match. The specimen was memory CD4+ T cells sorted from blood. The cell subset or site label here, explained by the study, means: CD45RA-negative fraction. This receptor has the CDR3 CASSVGTQQTQYF. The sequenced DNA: TGTGCCAGCAGCGTAGGGACTCAGCAAACGCAGTATTTT.